The entry below describes one T cell receptor (beta chain). The antigen remains unidentified. The data derive from a study of CD8 T cells in ankylosing spondylitis. Study outcomes and limitations: Among TCR beta sequences, a motif of eight or nine highly homologous variants appeared characteristic of ankylosing spondylitis blood. Within matched ankylosing spondylitis synovial fluid, disease-linked clones were reportedly significantly enriched.

Trimming stripped 6 bases from V and 0 bases from J, with 15 bases between. The CDR3 runs 15 residues. Germline assignment: CDR1 SGHDT and CDR2 YYEEEE. Using quantitative 5'-RACE with molecular barcodes, the authors made TCR beta libraries. A single record per CDR3 protein comes from TCRdb applying MiXCR to the 5' RACE reads. Altogether about 280,000 distinct CDR3 sequences are present, 15% to 20% being singletons, with the ten largest covering roughly 7.4%. The chain has TRBV5-6 and TRBJ1-2; tentatively, D is TRBD1 (5 bases). This clonotype originated in a male donor with ankylosing spondylitis or in good health (not recorded which). The sequenced sample consisted of blood, either unsorted or a sorted T cell fraction (not recorded which). In DNA form, the CDR3 reads TGTGCCAGCACCATTGACGGCAGGGCTAACTATGGCTACACCTTC. Protein sequence: CASTIDGRANYGYTF.